These 4 T cell receptor beta chains came from one sample sequenced in a study of T cell responses to AZD1222 COVID-19 vaccine. Sequencing used immunoSEQ multiplex PCR; TCRdb keeps in-frame clones, though not all of them. The repertoire consists of 180,000 or so clones, with roughly 92% occurring once and the leading ten covering less than 3%. This specimen was peripheral blood, taken on day 0 of AZD1222 vaccination. These receptors all stem from an adult in good health.

The chain couples TRBV27 to TRBJ2-1, with D maybe TRBD2 (6 bases). The CDR3 has 14 residues. V lost 7 bases and J 4 bases, leaving 14 bases between the germline ends. The germline CDR1 and CDR2 sequences are MNHEY and SMNVEV (reference sequence). The CDR3 is CASTFGGPYNEQFF. Written as DNA, the CDR3 is TGTGCCAGCACCTTCGGGGGTCCATACAATGAGCAGTTCTTC.

Concerning this clone: The junction shows a germline mismatch at one end, possibly a read error. The genes are TRBV6-5 and TRBJ2-7; TRBD2 aligns across 13 bases. Germline loops: CDR1 MNHEY, CDR2 SVGAGI. The CDR3 consists of 13 residues. The CDR3 coding sequence is TGTGCCAGCAGTTATTCCGGGACTAGCGGGGCCCACTTC. The encoded protein is CASSYSGTSGAHF.

V gene TRBV14 combines with J gene TRBJ2-5; D is unresolved. The CDR3 has 17 amino acids. Germline V gene data show CDR1 as SGHDN and CDR2 as FVKESK. V gave up 0 bases and J gave up 2 bases, with 16 bases separating them. CDR3 DNA: TGTGCCAGCAGCCAAGATGTTTCGGCTCTAGGGCAAGAGACCCAGTACTTC. This sequence encodes CASSQDVSALGQETQYF.

The V gene is TRBV29-1, the J gene TRBJ1-5; TRBD1 is a possible D gene (6 bases). Germline V lookup: CDR1 SQVTM, CDR2 ANQGSEA. This CDR3 has 13 amino acids. Trimming removed 4 bases from V and 4 bases from J, with 11 bases in between. The CDR3 sequence is CSVAEGGNQPQHF. The CDR3 nucleotides are TGCAGCGTTGCCGAGGGGGGAAATCAGCCCCAGCATTTT.